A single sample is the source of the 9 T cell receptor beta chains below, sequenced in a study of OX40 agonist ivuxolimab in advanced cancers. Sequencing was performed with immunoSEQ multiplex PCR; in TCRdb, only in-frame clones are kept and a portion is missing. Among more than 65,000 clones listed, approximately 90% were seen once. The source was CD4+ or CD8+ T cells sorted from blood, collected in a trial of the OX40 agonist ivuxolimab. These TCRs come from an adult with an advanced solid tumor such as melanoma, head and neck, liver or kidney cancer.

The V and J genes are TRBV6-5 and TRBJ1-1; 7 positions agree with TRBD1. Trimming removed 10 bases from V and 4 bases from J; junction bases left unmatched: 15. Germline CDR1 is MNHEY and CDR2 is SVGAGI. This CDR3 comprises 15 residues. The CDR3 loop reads CATKTSRGFGTEAFF. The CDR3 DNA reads TGTGCCACCAAAACCTCCAGGGGGTTTGGCACTGAAGCTTTCTTT.

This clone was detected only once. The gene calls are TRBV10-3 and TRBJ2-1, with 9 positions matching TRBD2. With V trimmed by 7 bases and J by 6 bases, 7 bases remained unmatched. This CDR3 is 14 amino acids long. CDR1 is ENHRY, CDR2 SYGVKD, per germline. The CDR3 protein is CAIKALAGPNEQFF. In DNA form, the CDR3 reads TGTGCCATCAAGGCACTAGCGGGCCCCAATGAGCAGTTCTTC.

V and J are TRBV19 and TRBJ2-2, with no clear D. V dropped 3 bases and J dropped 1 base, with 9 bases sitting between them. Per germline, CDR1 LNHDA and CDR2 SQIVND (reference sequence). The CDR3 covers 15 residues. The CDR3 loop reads CASSIMVQNTGELFF. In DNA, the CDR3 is TGTGCCAGTAGTATTATGGTCCAGAACACCGGGGAGCTGTTTTTT.

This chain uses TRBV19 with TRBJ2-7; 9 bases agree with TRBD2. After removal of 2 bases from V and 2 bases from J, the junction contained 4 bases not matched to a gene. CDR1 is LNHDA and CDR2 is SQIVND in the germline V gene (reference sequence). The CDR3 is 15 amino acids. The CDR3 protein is CASSIIAGAPYEQYF. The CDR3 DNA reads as TGTGCCAGTAGTATAATAGCGGGAGCACCCTACGAGCAGTACTTC.

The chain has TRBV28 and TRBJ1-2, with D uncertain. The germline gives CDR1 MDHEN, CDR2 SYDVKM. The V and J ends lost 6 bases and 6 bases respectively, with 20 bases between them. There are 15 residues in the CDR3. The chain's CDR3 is CASRDWTYPGNGYTF. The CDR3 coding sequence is TGTGCCAGCAGGGATTGGACCTACCCTGGGAATGGCTACACCTTC.

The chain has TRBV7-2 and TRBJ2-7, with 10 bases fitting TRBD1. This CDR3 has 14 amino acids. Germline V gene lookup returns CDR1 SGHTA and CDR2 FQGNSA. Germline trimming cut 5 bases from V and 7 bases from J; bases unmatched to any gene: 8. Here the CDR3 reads CASSPRQGAREQYF. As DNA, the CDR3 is TGTGCCAGCAGCCCCCGACAGGGGGCGCGGGAGCAGTACTTC.

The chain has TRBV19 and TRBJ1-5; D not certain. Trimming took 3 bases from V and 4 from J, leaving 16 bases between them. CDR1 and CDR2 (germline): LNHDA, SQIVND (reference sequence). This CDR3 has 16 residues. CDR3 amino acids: CASSISSLATNQPQHF. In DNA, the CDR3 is TGTGCCAGTAGTATTTCGAGCCTCGCCACGAATCAGCCCCAGCATTTT.

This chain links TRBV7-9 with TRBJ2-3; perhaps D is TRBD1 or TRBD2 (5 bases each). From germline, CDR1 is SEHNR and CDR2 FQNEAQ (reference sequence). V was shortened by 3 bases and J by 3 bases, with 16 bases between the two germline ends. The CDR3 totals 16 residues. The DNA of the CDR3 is TGTGCCAGCAGCTTTGTCGACCGCTGGGGGACAGATACGCAGTATTTT. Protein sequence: CASSFVDRWGTDTQYF.

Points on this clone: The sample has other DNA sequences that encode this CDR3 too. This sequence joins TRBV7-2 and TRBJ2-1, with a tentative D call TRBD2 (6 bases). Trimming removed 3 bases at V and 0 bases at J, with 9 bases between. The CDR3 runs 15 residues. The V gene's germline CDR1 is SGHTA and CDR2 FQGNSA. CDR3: CASSFSGSSYNEQFF. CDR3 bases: TGTGCCAGCAGCTTCTCCGGGAGCTCCTACAATGAGCAGTTCTTC.